This paragraph covers one T cell receptor (beta chain) sequence. Original processing methods: Amplification of reference gene primers was used by the study to estimate nucleated cell counts. The protocol was immunoSEQ multiplex PCR, while the TCRdb copy is restricted to in-frame clones and leaves out a portion. That table furnishes V, J and clone size, whereas the DNA furnished D and trimming. Here the sample spans approximately 450,000 clones, roughly nine tenths being singletons. This sample stems from a study of blood T cell repertoires in COVID-19. On the study more broadly: Sources were T cells, B-cell-depleted T cells, or PBMCs; the material itself was cDNA or gDNA.

The ends were cut back, 3 bases at V and 2 bases at J, with 10 bases in the middle. The CDR3 contains 13 residues. Looked up from germline, CDR1 is SQVTM and CDR2 is ANQGSEA. The gene calls are TRBV29-1 and TRBJ2-5; D gene unclear. The source of this sequence is a young man who had recovered from COVID-19. Sequencing was carried out using PBMCs or T cells enriched from blood (not recorded which). CDR3 coding DNA: TGCAGCGTTGACTCGGCGGTACAAGAGACCCAGTACTTC. Residues: CSVDSAVQETQYF.